This T cell receptor beta chain was captured by sequencing in a study of T cell responses to AZD1222 COVID-19 vaccine. Study context: Pooling was applied to second doses at about 4 or about 12 weeks.

Study results and caveats: Two AZD1222 administrations were followed by greater Spike-specific TCR breadth and depth.

Data came from immunoSEQ multiplex PCR; TCRdb stores just in-frame clones and leaves some out. The data contain about 140,000 clones, approximately 90% of them singletons. In the case of this clone: Its target is not known.

The germline CDR1 and CDR2 sequences are SGDLS and YYNGEE. Trimming took off 0 bases at V and 0 bases at J, with 6 bases between the two ends. This CDR3 has 15 residues. The gene calls are TRBV9 and TRBJ1-4; D possibly corresponds to TRBD1 (5 bases). The sequencing used peripheral blood, collected on day 0 of AZD1222 vaccination. The source is an adult in good health. This CDR3 reads CASSVGGPTNEKLFF. In nucleotides, the CDR3 is TGTGCCAGCAGCGTAGGGGGACCAACTAATGAAAAACTGTTTTTT.